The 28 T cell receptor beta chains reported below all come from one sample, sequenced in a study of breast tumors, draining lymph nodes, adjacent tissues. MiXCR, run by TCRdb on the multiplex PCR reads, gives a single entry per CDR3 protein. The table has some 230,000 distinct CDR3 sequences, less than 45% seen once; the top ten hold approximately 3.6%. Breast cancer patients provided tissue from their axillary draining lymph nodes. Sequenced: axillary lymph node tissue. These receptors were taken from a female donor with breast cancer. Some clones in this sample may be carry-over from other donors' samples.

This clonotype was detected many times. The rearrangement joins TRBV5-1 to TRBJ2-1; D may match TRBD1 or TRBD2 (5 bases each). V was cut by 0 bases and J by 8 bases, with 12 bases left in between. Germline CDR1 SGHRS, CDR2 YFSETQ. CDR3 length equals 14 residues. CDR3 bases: TGCGCCAGCAGCTTGGAGAGGGGCCAGGATGAGCAGTTCTTC. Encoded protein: CASSLERGQDEQFF. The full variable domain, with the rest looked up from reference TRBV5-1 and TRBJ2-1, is KAGVTQTPRYLIKTRGQQVTLSCSPISGHRSVSWYQQTPGQGLQFLFEYFSETQRNKGNFPGRFSGRQFSNSRSEMNVSTLELGDSALYLCASSLERGQDEQFFGPGTRLTVL.

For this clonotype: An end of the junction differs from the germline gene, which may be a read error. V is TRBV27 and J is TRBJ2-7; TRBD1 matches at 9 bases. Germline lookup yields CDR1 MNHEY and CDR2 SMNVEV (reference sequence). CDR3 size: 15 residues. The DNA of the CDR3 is TGTGCCAGCAAGGTCGGGACAGGGAGCTCCTACGGGCAGTACTTC. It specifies CASKVGTGSSYGQYF.

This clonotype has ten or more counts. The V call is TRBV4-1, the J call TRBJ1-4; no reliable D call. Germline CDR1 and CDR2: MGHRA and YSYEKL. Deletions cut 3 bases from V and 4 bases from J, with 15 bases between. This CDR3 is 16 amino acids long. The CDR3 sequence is CASSQQEARGNEKLFF. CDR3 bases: TGCGCCAGCAGCCAGCAAGAGGCGCGGGGTAATGAAAAACTGTTTTTT.

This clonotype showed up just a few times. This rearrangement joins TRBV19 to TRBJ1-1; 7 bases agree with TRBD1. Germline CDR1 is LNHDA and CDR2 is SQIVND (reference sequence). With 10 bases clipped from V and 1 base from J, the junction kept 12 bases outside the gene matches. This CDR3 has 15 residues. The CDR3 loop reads CATLPTRGQNTEAFF. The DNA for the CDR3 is TGTGCCACCTTACCCACTAGGGGGCAGAACACTGAAGCTTTCTTT.

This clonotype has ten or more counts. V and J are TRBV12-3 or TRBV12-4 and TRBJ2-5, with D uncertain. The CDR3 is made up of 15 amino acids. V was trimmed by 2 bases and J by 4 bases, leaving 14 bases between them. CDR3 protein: CASSLSKGKLETQYF. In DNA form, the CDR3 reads TGTGCCAGCAGTTTATCGAAAGGGAAGTTAGAGACCCAGTACTTC.

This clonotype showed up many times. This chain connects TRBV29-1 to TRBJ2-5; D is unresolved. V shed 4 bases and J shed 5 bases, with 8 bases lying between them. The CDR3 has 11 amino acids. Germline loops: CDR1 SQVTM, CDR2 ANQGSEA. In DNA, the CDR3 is TGCAGCGTTGGACCAGCGGAGACCCAGTACTTC. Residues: CSVGPAETQYF.

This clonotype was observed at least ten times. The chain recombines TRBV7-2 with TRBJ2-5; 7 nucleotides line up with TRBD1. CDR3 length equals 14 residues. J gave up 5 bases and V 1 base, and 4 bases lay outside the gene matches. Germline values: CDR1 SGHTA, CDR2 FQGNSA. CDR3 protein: CASSLGGGGETQYF. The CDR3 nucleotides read TGTGCCAGCAGCTTAGGAGGGGGCGGTGAGACCCAGTACTTC. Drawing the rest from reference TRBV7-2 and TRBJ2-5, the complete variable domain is GAGVSQSPSNKVTEKGKDVELRCDPISGHTALYWYRQSLGQGLEFLIYFQGNSAPDKSGLPSDRFSAERTGGSVSTLTIQRTQQEDSAVYLCASSLGGGGETQYFGPGTRLLVL.

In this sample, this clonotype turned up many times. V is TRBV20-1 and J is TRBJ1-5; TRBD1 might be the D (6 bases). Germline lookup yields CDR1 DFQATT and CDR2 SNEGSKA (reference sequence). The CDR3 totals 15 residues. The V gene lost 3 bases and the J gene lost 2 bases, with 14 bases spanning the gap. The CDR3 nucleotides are TGCAGTGCTAGTGTACAGGGTGGGGGCAATCAGCCCCAGCATTTT. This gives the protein CSASVQGGGNQPQHF.

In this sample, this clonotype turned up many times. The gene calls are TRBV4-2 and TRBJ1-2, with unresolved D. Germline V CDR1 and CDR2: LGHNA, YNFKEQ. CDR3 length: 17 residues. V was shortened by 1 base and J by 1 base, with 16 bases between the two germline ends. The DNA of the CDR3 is TGTGCCAGCAGCCAAGCTCCTATAGGCAGCAGTAACTATGGCTACACCTTC. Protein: CASSQAPIGSSNYGYTF.

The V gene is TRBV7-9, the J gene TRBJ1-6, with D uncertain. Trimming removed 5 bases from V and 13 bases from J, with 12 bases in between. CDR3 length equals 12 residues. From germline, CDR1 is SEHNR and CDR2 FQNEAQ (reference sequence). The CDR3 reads CASSPPGSPLHF. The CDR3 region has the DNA TGTGCCAGCAGCCCGCCAGGTTCGCCCCTCCACTTT.

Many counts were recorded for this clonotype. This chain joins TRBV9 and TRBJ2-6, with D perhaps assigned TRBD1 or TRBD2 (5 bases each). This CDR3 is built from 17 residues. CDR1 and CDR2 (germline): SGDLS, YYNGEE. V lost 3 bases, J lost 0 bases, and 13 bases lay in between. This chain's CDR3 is CASSAPGRNSGANVLTF. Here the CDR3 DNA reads TGTGCCAGCAGCGCCCCGGGACGTAACTCTGGGGCCAACGTCCTGACTTTC.

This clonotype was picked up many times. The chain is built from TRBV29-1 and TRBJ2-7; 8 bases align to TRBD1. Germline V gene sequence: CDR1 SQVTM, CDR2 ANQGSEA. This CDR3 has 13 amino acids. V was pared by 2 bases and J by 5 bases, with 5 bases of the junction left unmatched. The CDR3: CSVETTGGNEQYF. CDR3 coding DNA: TGCAGCGTTGAAACTACAGGGGGAAACGAGCAGTACTTC.

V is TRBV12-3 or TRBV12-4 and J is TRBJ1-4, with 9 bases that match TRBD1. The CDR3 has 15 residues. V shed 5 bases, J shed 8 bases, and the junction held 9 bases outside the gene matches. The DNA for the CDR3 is TGTGCCAGCAGTCAAGGGACAGGGTGGGGCGAAAAACTGTTTTTT. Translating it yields CASSQGTGWGEKLFF.

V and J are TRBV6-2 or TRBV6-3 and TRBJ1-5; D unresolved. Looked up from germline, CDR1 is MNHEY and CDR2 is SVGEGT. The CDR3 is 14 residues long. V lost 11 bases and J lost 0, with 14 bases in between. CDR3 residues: CAAWRVDSNQPQHF. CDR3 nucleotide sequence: TGTGCCGCCTGGAGAGTTGATAGCAATCAGCCCCAGCATTTT.

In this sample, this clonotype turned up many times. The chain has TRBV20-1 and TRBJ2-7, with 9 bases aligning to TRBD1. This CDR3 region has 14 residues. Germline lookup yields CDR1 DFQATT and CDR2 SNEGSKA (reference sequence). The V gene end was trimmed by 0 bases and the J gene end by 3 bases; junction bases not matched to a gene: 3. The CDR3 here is CSAREETGGYEQYF. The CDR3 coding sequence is TGCAGTGCTAGAGAGGAGACAGGGGGCTACGAGCAGTACTTC.

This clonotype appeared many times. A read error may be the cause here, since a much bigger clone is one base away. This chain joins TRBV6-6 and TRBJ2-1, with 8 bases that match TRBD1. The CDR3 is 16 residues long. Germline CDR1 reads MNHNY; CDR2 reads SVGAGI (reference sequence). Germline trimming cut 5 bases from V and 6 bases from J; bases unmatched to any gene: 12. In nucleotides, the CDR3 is TGTGCCAGCAGTCCTCAGGCGGCTGACAGGGGCAATGAGCAGTTCTTC. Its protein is CASSPQAADRGNEQFF.

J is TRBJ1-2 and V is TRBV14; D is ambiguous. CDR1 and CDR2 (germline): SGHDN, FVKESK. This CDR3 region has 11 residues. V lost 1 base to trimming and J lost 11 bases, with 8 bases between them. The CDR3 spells CASSQAEWYTF. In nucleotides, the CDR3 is TGTGCCAGCAGCCAAGCGGAGTGGTACACCTTC.

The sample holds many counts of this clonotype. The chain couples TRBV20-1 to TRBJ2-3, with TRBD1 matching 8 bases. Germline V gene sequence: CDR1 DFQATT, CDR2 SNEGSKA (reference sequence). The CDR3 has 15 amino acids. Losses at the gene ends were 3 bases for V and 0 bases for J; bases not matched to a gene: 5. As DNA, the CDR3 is TGCAGTGCTAGGAGACAGGGGATTAGCACAGATACGCAGTATTTT. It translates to CSARRQGISTDTQYF.

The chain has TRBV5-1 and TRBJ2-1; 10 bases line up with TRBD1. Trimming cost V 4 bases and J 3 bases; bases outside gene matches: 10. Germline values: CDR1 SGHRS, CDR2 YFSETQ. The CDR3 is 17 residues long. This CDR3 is CASSNRDRGGSYNEQFF. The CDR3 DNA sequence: TGCGCCAGCAGCAACCGGGACAGGGGCGGGAGCTACAATGAGCAGTTCTTC.

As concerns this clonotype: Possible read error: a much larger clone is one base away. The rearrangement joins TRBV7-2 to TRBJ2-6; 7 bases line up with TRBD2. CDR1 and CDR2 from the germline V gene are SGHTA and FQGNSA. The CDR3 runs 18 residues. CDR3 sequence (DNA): TGTGCCAGCAGCTTACGTCTAGCGGATTTCTCTGGGGCCCACGTCCTGACTTTC. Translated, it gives CASSLRLADFSGAHVLTF.

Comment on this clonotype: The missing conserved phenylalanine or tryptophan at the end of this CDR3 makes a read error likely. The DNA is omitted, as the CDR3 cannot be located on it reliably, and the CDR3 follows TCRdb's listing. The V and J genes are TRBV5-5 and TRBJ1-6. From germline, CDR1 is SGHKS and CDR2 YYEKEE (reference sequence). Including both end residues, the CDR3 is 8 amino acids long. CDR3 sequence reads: CASSPTEP.

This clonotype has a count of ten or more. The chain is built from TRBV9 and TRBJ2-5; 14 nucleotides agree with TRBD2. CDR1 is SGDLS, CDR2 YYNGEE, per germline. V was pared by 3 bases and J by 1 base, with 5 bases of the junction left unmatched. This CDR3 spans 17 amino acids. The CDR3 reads CASSAGLAGAFQETQYF. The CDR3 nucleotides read TGTGCCAGCAGCGCGGGACTAGCGGGAGCCTTCCAAGAGACCCAGTACTTC.

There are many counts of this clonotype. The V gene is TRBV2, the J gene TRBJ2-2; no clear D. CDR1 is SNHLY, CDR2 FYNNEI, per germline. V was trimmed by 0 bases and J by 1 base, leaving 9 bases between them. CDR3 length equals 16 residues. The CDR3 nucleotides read TGTGCCAGCAGTGAAGCGATCGGCTTGAACACCGGGGAGCTGTTTTTT. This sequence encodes CASSEAIGLNTGELFF.

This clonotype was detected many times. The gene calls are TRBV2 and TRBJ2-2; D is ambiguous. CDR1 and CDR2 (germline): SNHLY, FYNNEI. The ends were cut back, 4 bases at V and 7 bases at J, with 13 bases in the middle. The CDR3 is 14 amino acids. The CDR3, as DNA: TGTGCCAGCAGTGGGGTATTAACGGGCGGGGAGCTGTTTTTT. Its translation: CASSGVLTGGELFF.

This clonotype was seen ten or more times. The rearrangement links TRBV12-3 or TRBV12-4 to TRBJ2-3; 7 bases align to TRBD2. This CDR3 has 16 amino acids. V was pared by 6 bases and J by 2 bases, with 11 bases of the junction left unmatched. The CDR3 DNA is TGTGCCAGCAGCCGTGGGCCGGGGGGTGCCACAGATACGCAGTATTTT. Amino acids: CASSRGPGGATDTQYF.

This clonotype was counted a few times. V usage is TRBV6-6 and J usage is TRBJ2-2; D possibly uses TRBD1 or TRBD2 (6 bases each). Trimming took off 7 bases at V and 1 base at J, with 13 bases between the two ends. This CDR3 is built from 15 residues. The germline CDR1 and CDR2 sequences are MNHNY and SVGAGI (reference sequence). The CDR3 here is CASKPAGQNTGELFF. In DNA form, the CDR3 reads TGTGCCAGCAAACCGGCGGGACAGAACACCGGGGAGCTGTTTTTT.

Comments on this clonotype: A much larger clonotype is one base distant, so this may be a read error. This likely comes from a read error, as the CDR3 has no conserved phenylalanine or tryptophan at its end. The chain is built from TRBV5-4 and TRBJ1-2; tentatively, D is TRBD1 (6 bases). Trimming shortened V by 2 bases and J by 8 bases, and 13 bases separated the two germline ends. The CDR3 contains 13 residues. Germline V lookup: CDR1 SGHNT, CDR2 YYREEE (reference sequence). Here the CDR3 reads CASSLQGSRGYTL. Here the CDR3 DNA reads TGTGCCAGCAGCTTACAGGGAAGTCGGGGCTACACCCTC.

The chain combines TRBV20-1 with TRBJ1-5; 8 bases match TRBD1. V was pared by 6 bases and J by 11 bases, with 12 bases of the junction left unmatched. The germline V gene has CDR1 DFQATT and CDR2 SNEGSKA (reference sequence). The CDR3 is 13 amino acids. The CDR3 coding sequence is TGCAGTGCGGGCAGGGGGCAACAAGAGACCCAGCATTTT. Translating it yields CSAGRGQQETQHF.